This T cell receptor beta chain was obtained from a study of blood T cell repertoires in COVID-19 (dated by TCRdb to the early 2020s). Turning to the overall study: The collaborator samples originated in the United States, Italy and Spain and spanned the acute and convalescent phases of COVID-19. The repertoires were made available in a free public database intended to serve as a resource for research on the immune response to SARS-CoV-2. Deeply sampled blood TCRbeta repertoires from subjects exposed to, actively infected with, or recovered from COVID-19 were included in the dataset. The samples were drawn from the first 160 participants of the ongoing ImmuneRACE study and from 950 to 1,500 subjects provided by 6 global collaborators. HLA class I and class II types, where available, came from metadata supplied by the sample provider rather than from assay-based typing. Nearly every sample came with metadata listing a de-identified subject ID, COVID-19 status, age in years and sex. The prospective study material was composed of cDNA or gDNA derived from T cells, B-cell-depleted T cells, or PBMCs. Overall results and qualifications from the work: Clinical and demographic metadata were provided uncurated, with the amount varying by source and participant.

Looking up the germline V gene yields CDR1 SGHDN and CDR2 FVKESK. V is pared back by 4 bases and J by 3 bases, with 9 bases lying between the germline termini. The CDR3 starts with the cysteine, ends with the phenylalanine, and has 13 residues. The DNA shown is the 39-base CDR3, in frame from base 1. Participants in the prospective study were aged roughly 18 to 100 years, lived in about two dozen United States geographic areas, and enrolled through a virtual design. To assign participants to cohorts, the prospective study relied on clinical history that participants themselves reported in a screening survey and a study questionnaire. Recovered participants in ImmuneRACE Cohort 3 were defined by two consecutive negative NP/OP PCR tests, clearance by a healthcare professional, or resolution of symptoms. In the prospective study, mobile phlebotomists collected whole blood, serum and a nasopharyngeal or oropharyngeal swab from each participant. Additional blood draws and questionnaires over an approximately 2-month period could optionally be provided by prospective study participants. Blood samples from the prospective study were shipped frozen or at room temperature prior to DNA extraction.

With regard to this clone: Its binding antigen is unknown. Base qualities are not at hand, and no much larger clone is one base apart.

The immunoSEQ Assay, a bias-controlled multiplex PCR, was used to amplify TCRbeta CDR3 regions from genomic DNA. Per the source publication's procedure: Within the assay, amplification of reference gene primers was used to estimate how many nucleated cells each sample contained. To quantify the absolute abundance of each unique TCRbeta CDR3 rearrangement, sequence reads were collapsed and filtered. For each sample, productive Simpson clonality was calculated as the square root of Simpson's diversity index over productive rearrangements. TCRdb's version of the immuneACCESS table is confined to in-frame rearrangements and falls short of the full clone set. An unresolved V gene accounts for under half of the shortfall where checked; the remainder is of unknown origin. V, J and clone size are those of that table, while D and trimming were read from the DNA. This sample gives hundreds of thousands of clones in total; 85% to 90% of them show up just once. Under 2% of the sample rests with the top ten.

The sequence joins TRBV14 to TRBJ1-1; no D gene can be assigned with confidence. Specimen: PBMCs or T cells enriched from blood (not recorded which). This clonotype originated in a man aged 35 to 55 who had recovered from COVID-19. The nucleotides read TGTGCCAGCAGCCTCGAGGAGTACACTGAAGCTTTCTTT. It is translated as CASSLEEYTEAFF.